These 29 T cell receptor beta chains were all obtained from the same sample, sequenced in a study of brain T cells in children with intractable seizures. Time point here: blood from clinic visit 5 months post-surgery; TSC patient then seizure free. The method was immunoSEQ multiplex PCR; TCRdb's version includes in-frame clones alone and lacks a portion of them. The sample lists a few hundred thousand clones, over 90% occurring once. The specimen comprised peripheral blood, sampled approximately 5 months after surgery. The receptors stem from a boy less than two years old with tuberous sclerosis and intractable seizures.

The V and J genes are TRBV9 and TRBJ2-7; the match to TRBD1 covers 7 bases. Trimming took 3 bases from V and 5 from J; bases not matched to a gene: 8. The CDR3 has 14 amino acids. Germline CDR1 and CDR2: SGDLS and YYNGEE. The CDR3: CASSARQGVDEQYF. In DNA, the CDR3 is TGTGCCAGCAGCGCCCGACAGGGTGTAGACGAGCAGTACTTC.

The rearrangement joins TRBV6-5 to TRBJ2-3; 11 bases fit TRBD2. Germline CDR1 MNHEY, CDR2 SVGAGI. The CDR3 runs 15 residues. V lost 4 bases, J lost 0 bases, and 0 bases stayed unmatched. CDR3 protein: CASSWTSGSTDTQYF. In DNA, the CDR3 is TGTGCCAGCAGTTGGACTAGCGGGAGCACAGATACGCAGTATTTT.

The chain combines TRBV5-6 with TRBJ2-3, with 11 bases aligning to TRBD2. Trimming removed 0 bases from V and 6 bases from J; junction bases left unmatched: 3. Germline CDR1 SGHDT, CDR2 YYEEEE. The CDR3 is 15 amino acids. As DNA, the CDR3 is TGTGCCAGCAGCTTGGGACTAGCGGGAACCGATACGCAGTATTTT. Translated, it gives CASSLGLAGTDTQYF.

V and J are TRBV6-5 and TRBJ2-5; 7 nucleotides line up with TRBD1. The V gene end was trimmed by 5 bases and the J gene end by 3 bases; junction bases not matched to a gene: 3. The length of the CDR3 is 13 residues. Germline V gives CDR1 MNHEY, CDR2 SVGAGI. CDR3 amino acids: CASSPGTEETQYF. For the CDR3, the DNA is TGTGCCAGCAGTCCCGGGACAGAAGAGACCCAGTACTTC.

The CDR3 nucleotides are TGCAGTGCTTTGAGCTACGAGCAGTACTTC. Protein: CSALSYEQYF. The chain employs TRBV20-1 and TRBJ2-7, with D hard to call. V was cut by 5 bases and J by 3 bases, with 5 bases left in between. This CDR3 spans 10 amino acids. In germline, CDR1 is DFQATT, CDR2 SNEGSKA (reference sequence).

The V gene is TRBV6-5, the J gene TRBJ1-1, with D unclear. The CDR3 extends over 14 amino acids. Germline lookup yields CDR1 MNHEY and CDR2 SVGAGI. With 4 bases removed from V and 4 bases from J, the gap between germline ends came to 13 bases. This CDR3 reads CASSSRRDGTEAFF. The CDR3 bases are TGTGCCAGCAGTTCCCGACGGGATGGCACTGAAGCTTTCTTT.

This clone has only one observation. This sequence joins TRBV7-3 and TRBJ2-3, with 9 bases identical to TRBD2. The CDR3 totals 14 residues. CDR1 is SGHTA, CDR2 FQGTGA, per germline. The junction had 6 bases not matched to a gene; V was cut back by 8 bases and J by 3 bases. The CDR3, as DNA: TGTGCCAGCGGGGTGGCGGGGGGGACAGATACGCAGTATTTT. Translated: CASGVAGGTDTQYF.

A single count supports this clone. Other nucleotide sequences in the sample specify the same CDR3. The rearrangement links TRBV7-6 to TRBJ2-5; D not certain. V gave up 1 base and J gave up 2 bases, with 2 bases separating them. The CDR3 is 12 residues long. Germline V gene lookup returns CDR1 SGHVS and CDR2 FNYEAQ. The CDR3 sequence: CASSLGQETQYF. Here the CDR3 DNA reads TGTGCCAGCAGCTTAGGGCAAGAGACCCAGTACTTC.

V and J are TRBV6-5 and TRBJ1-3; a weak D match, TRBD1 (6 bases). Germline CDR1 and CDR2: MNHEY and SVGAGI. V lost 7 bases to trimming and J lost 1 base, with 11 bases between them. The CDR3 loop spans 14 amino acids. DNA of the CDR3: TGTGCCAGCAAGGGGGGGCGGTCTGGAAACACCATATATTTT. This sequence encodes CASKGGRSGNTIYF.

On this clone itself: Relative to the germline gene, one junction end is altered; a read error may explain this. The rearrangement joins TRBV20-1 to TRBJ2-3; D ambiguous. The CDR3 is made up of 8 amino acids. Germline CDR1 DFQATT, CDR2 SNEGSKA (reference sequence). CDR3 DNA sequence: TGCAGTGCTAGAGATCCAAAATTT. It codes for CSARDPKF.

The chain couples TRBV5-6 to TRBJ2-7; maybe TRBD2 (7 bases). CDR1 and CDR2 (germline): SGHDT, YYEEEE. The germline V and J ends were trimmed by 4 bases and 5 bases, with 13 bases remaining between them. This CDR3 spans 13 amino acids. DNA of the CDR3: TGTGCCAGCAGCGTTGCGGGGGCGGACGAGCAGTACTTC. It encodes CASSVAGADEQYF. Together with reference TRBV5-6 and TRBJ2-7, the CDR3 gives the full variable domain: DAGVTQSPTHLIKTRGQQVTLRCSPKSGHDTVSWYQQALGQGPQFIFQYYEEEERQRGNFPDRFSGHQFPNYSSELNVNALLLGDSALYLCASSVAGADEQYFGPGTRLTVT.

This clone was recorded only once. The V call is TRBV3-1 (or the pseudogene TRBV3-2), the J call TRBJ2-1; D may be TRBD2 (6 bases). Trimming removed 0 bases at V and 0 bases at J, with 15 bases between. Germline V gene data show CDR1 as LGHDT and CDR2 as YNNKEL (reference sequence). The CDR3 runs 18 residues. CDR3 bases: TGTGCCAGCAGCCAAGATCCCGCGGCTAGCGACTCCTACAATGAGCAGTTCTTC. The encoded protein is CASSQDPAASDSYNEQFF.

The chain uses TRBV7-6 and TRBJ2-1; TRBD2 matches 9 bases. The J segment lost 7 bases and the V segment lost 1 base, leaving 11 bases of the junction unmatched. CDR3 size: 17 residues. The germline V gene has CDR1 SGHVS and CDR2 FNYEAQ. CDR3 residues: CASSLVAHSGGRNEQFF. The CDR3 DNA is TGTGCCAGCAGCTTAGTAGCCCACAGCGGGGGGAGGAATGAGCAGTTCTTC.

CDR3: CASSEAFSSYNSPLHF. CDR3 nucleotides: TGTGCCAGCAGTGAAGCGTTTAGCTCCTATAATTCACCCCTCCACTTT. The chain joins TRBV6-1 to TRBJ1-6; D gene ambiguous. Trimming removed 0 bases from V and 0 bases from J, with 6 bases in between. This CDR3 region has 16 residues. Germline assignment: CDR1 MNHNS and CDR2 SASEGT.

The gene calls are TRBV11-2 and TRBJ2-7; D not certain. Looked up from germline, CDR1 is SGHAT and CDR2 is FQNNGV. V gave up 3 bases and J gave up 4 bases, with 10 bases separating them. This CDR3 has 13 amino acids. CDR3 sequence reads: CASSFFLAYEQYF. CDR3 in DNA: TGTGCCAGCAGCTTCTTCCTGGCTTACGAGCAGTACTTC.

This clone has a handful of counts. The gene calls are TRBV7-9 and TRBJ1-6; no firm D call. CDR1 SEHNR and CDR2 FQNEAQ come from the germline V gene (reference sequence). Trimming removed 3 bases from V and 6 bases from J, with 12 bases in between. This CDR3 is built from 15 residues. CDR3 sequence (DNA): TGTGCCAGCAGCTTCGGGGAATCAGTTAATTCACCCCTCCACTTT. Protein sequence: CASSFGESVNSPLHF.

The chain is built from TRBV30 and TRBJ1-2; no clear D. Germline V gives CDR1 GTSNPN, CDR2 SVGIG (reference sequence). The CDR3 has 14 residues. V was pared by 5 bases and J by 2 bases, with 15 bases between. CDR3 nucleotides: TGTGCCTGGTCTATAACAACCGGAAACTATGGCTACACCTTC. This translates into CAWSITTGNYGYTF.

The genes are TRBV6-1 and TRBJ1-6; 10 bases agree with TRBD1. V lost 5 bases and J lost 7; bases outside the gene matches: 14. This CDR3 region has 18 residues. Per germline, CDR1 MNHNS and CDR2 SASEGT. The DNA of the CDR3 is TGTGCCAGCAGTAAAGGGACAGGGGTCCTCTATATAAATTCACCCCTCCACTTT. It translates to CASSKGTGVLYINSPLHF.

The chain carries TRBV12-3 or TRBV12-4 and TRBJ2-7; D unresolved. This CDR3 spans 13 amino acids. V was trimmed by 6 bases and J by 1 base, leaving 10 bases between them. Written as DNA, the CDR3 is TGTGCCAGCAGCTCTAGGGAATCCTACGAGCAGTACTTC. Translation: CASSSRESYEQYF.

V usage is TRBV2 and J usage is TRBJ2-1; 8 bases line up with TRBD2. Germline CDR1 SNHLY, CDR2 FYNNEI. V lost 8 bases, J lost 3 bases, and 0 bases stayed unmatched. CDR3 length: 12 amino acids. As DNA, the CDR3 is TGTGCCAGCCGGGGGGGCTACAATGAGCAGTTCTTC. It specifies CASRGGYNEQFF.

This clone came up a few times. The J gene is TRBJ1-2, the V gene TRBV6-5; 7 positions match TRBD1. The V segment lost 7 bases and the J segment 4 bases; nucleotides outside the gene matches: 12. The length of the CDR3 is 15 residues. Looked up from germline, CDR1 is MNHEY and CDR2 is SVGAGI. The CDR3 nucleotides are TGTGCCAGCACTAAGGGCGGGACAGTTCCCTATGGCTACACCTTC. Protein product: CASTKGGTVPYGYTF.

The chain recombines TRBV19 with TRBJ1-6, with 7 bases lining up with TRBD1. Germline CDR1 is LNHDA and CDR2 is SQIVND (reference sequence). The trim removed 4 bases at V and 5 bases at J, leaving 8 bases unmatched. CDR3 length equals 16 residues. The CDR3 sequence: CASSTATGIHNSPLHF. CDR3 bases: TGTGCCAGTAGTACTGCGACAGGGATCCATAATTCACCCCTCCACTTT.

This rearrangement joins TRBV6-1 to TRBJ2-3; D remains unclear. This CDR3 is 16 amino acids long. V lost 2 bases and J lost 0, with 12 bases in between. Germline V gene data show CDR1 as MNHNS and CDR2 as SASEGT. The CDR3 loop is CASSESWWGSTDTQYF. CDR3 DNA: TGTGCCAGCAGTGAAAGTTGGTGGGGTAGCACAGATACGCAGTATTTT.

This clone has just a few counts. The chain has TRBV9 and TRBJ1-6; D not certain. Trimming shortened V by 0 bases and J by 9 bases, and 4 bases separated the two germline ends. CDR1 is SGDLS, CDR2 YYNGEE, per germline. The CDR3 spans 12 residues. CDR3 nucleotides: TGTGCCAGCAGCGTAGCGGGTTCACCCCTCCACTTT. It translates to CASSVAGSPLHF.

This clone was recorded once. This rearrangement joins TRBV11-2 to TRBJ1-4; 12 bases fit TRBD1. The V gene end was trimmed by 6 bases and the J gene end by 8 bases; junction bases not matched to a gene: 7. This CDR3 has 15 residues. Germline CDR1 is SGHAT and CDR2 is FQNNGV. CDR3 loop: CASRTGQGAYEKLFF. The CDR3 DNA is TGTGCCAGCAGGACGGGACAGGGGGCGTACGAAAAACTGTTTTTT. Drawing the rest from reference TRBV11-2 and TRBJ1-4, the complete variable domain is EAGVAQSPRYKIIEKRQSVAFWCNPISGHATLYWYQQILGQGPKLLIQFQNNGVVDDSQLPKDRFSAERLKGVDSTLKIQPAKLEDSAVYLCASRTGQGAYEKLFFGSGTQLSVL.

Here the CDR3 DNA reads TGTGCCAGCAGCCAAGGCCCCTTGGGCTCCTACAATGAGCAGTTCTTC. It encodes CASSQGPLGSYNEQFF. The V gene is TRBV3-1 (or the pseudogene TRBV3-2), the J gene TRBJ2-1, with no clear D. Germline-derived CDR1 and CDR2 are LGHDT and YNNKEL (reference sequence). V dropped 1 base and J dropped 0 bases, with 10 bases sitting between them. The CDR3 has 16 residues.

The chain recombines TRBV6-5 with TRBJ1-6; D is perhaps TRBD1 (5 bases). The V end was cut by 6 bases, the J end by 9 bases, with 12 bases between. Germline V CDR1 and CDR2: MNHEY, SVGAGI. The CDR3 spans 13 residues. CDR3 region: CASRQENSSPLHF. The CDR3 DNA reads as TGTGCCAGCAGACAGGAAAACTCTTCACCCCTCCACTTT.

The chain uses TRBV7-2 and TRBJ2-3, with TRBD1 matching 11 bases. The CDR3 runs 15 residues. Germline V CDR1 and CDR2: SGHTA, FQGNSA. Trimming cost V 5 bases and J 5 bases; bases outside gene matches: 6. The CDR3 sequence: CASSKDRGLIDTQYF. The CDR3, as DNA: TGTGCCAGCAGCAAGGACAGGGGGCTTATAGATACGCAGTATTTT.

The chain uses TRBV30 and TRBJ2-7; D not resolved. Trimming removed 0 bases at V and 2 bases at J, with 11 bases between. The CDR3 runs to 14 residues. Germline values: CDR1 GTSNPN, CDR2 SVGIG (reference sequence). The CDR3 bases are TGTGCCTGGAGTGTAAACTTAGGAGCCTACGAGCAGTACTTC. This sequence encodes CAWSVNLGAYEQYF.